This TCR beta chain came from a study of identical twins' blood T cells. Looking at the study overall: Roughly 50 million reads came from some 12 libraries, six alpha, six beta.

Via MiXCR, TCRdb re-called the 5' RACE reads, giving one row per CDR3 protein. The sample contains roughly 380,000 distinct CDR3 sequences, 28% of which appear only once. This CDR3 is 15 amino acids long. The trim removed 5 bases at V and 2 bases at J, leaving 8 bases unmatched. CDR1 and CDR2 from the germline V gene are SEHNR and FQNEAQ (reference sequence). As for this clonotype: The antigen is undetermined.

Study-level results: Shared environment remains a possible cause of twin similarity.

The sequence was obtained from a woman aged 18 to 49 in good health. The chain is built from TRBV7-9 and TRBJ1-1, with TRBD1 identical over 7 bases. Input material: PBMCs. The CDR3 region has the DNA TGTGCCAGCAGCCGCAATACAGGGGCAAACACTGAAGCTTTCTTT. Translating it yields CASSRNTGANTEAFF. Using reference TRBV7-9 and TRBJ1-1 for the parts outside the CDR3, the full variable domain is DTGVSQNPRHKITKRGQNVTFRCDPISEHNRLYWYRQTLGQGPEFLTYFQNEAQLEKSRLLSDRFSAERPKGSFSTLEIQRTEQGDSAMYLCASSRNTGANTEAFFGQGTRLTVV.